This T cell receptor (beta chain) is from a study of shared clonotypes between healthy human individuals. Profiled with immunoSEQ multiplex PCR; TCRdb holds only in-frame clones, not every one. The data contain about 100,000 clones, approximately 63% of them seen just once; the ten biggest clones take up about half. This clone was seen ten or more times. The CDR3 is 14 amino acids. Trimming left V 4 bases short and J 1 base short, with 7 bases between. Germline CDR1 reads SEHNR; CDR2 reads FQNEAQ (reference sequence). The sequenced sample was memory CD8+ T cells sorted from blood. Regarding subset: CD45RO+ cells pooled with CCR7-negative TemRA cells. This chain uses TRBV7-9 with TRBJ2-2; the D is unclear. This TCR derives from a man aged 25 to 40 in good health. CDR3 nucleotide sequence: TGTGCCAGCAGCTCGGACGGGAACACCGGGGAGCTGTTTTTT. Protein product: CASSSDGNTGELFF.